The next 29 T cell receptor beta chains were all read from a single sample in a study of response to subunit inactivated influenza vaccine. A single record per CDR3 protein comes from TCRdb applying MiXCR to the RT-PCR reads. This table has around 650,000 distinct CDR3 sequences, 15% to 17% appearing once. Sequences were derived from PBMCs from blood, sampled about 13 days after vaccination. The receptors shown here come from a man between 45 and 60 years old who received an inactivated influenza vaccine.

This clonotype was seen a few times. The V and J genes are TRBV6-2 or TRBV6-3 and TRBJ2-1; D is unclear. Germline CDR1 is MNHEY and CDR2 is SVGEGT. The V and J ends lost 1 base and 6 bases respectively, with 7 bases between them. CDR3 length: 13 amino acids. The CDR3 protein is CASSYYSGNEQFF. The CDR3, as DNA: TGTGCCAGCAGTTACTACTCGGGCAATGAGCAGTTCTTC.

This clonotype was observed a handful of times. The CDR3: CASSLSGLSSYNEQFF. The CDR3 bases are TGCGCCAGCAGCTTGTCGGGACTTAGCTCCTACAATGAGCAGTTCTTC. V gene TRBV5-1 combines with J gene TRBJ2-1; the D gene is possibly TRBD2 (6 bases). The CDR3 has 16 amino acids. The V end lost 1 base, the J end lost 0 bases, and 11 bases lay between the germline ends. Germline CDR1 is SGHRS and CDR2 is YFSETQ.

This clonotype was counted a few times. The chain carries TRBV6-2 or TRBV6-3 and TRBJ1-1, with 7 bases identical to TRBD1. Germline V gene lookup returns CDR1 MNHEY and CDR2 SVGEGT. The CDR3 totals 14 residues. With V trimmed by 6 bases and J by 0 bases, 4 bases remained unmatched. The CDR3 DNA is TGTGCCAGCAGAAGGGGACAGCTGAACACTGAAGCTTTCTTT. Residues: CASRRGQLNTEAFF.

J is TRBJ2-5 and V is TRBV6-2 or TRBV6-3; 9 bases are a match to TRBD1. This CDR3 spans 17 amino acids. V shed 0 bases, J shed 4 bases, and the junction held 9 bases outside the gene matches. Germline-derived CDR1 and CDR2 are MNHEY and SVGEGT. The chain's CDR3 is CASSYSSPGQGRETQYF. The DNA for the CDR3 is TGTGCCAGCAGTTACTCGTCACCGGGACAGGGAAGAGAGACCCAGTACTTC.

This clonotype appeared many times. The V gene is TRBV25-1, the J gene TRBJ2-7; 9 positions match TRBD1. The V segment lost 6 bases and the J segment 6 bases; nucleotides outside the gene matches: 3. The germline V gene has CDR1 MGHDK and CDR2 SYGVNS. The CDR3 is made up of 12 amino acids. The CDR3 coding sequence is TGTGCCAGCAGAACAGGGGGCAGCGAGCAGTACTTC. Its translation: CASRTGGSEQYF.

This clonotype was detected many times. The CDR3 DNA is TGTGCCACCAGCAAGTCTTCGAAACACCAAGAGACCCAGTACTTC. Translated: CATSKSSKHQETQYF. This rearrangement joins TRBV15 to TRBJ2-5, with D hard to call. CDR1 and CDR2 from the germline V gene are LNHNV and YYDKDF (reference sequence). Trimming took 4 bases from V and 0 from J, leaving 12 bases between them. The CDR3 covers 15 residues.

This chain links TRBV20-1 with TRBJ2-5, with TRBD2 as a possible D gene (5 bases). In germline, CDR1 is DFQATT, CDR2 SNEGSKA (reference sequence). The V gene lost 4 bases and the J gene lost 0 bases, with 6 bases spanning the gap. CDR3 size: 12 residues. CDR3 amino acids: CSATGNQETQYF. The CDR3 coding sequence is TGCAGTGCTACGGGAAACCAAGAGACCCAGTACTTC.

This clonotype was counted a few times. The chain joins TRBV10-3 to TRBJ1-4; D remains unclear. The ends were cut back, 6 bases at V and 5 bases at J, with 7 bases in the middle. Germline assignment: CDR1 ENHRY and CDR2 SYGVKD. CDR3 length equals 12 residues. The DNA for the CDR3 is TGTGCCATCAGGGGAACAAATGAAAAACTGTTTTTT. Protein: CAIRGTNEKLFF.

In the case of this clonotype: A read error is likely, as this CDR3 ends without the conserved phenylalanine or tryptophan. The chain recombines TRBV2 with TRBJ2-3; no reliable D call. The V gene lost 4 bases and the J gene lost 2 bases, with 13 bases spanning the gap. Germline V gene sequence: CDR1 SNHLY, CDR2 FYNNEI. The length of the CDR3 is 15 residues. CDR3 nucleotides: TGTGCCAGCAGTGTAGTAGACCTGATCACAGATACGCAGTATTTA. Its translation: CASSVVDLITDTQYL.

This clonotype occurred a few times. The chain employs TRBV12-3 or TRBV12-4 and TRBJ1-6; tentatively, D is TRBD1 (5 bases). Between the trimmed V and J ends, which lost 2 bases and 10 bases, there was a span of 9 bases. The CDR3 length is 13 residues. Here the CDR3 reads CASSLWGESPLHF. DNA for the CDR3: TGTGCCAGCAGTTTATGGGGGGAGTCACCCCTCCACTTT.

A few counts support this clonotype. The genes are TRBV28 and TRBJ1-2; no firm D call. Germline V gene sequence: CDR1 MDHEN, CDR2 SYDVKM. The CDR3 sequence is 13 residues long. The V and J ends lost 8 bases and 0 bases respectively, with 10 bases between them. CDR3 region: CASSSRPNYGYTF. CDR3 coding DNA: TGTGCCAGCTCTTCCAGGCCTAACTATGGCTACACCTTC.

The V and J genes are TRBV29-1 and TRBJ2-1; TRBD2 matches 14 bases. The germline V gene encodes CDR1 SQVTM and CDR2 ANQGSEA. This CDR3 region has 19 residues. V lost 2 bases to trimming and J lost 2 bases; unmatched junction nucleotides: 11. The CDR3 here is CSVEYPGTSGRGTYNEQFF. The CDR3 coding sequence is TGCAGCGTTGAATACCCTGGGACTAGCGGGAGAGGGACCTACAATGAGCAGTTCTTC.

This clonotype was recorded a few times. This chain uses TRBV10-3 with TRBJ2-5, with a possible D match to TRBD1 (6 bases). V lost 7 bases and J 4 bases, leaving 13 bases between the germline ends. Germline V gene data show CDR1 as ENHRY and CDR2 as SYGVKD. The CDR3 has 13 residues. The CDR3 bases are TGTGCCATCAAGAGAACAGGGTCAGAGACCCAGTACTTC. Amino acid sequence: CAIKRTGSETQYF.

The chain uses TRBV12-3 or TRBV12-4 and TRBJ2-7, with 9 nucleotides matching TRBD2. The CDR3 has 14 amino acids. Trimming at V came to 10 bases and at J to 7 bases, leaving 14 bases not matched to a gene. The CDR3 region is CATAPAGGPREQYF. CDR3 DNA sequence: TGTGCCACGGCTCCAGCGGGAGGCCCTAGGGAGCAGTACTTC.

V is TRBV29-1 and J is TRBJ2-3, with 15 bases that match TRBD2. Per the germline V gene, CDR1 is SQVTM and CDR2 is ANQGSEA. The V segment lost 7 bases and the J segment 2 bases; nucleotides outside the gene matches: 7. This CDR3 spans 16 amino acids. Written as DNA, the CDR3 is TGCAGCGCGGGAGGACTAGCGGGGGGGTACACAGATACGCAGTATTTT. Translated, it gives CSAGGLAGGYTDTQYF.

This clonotype appeared a few times. This chain connects TRBV20-1 to TRBJ2-3; maybe TRBD2 (5 bases). This CDR3 spans 16 amino acids. The ends were cut back, 4 bases at V and 9 bases at J, with 26 bases in the middle. Germline CDR1 reads DFQATT; CDR2 reads SNEGSKA (reference sequence). The chain's CDR3 is CSAKRTAGPFPDTQYF. The CDR3 DNA sequence: TGCAGTGCTAAGAGGACGGCGGGCCCCTTCCCCGACACGCAGTATTTT.

A few counts support this clonotype. The rearrangement links TRBV28 to TRBJ2-2; a weak D match, TRBD1 (5 bases). Germline assignment: CDR1 MDHEN and CDR2 SYDVKM. Trimming removed 5 bases from V and 4 bases from J, with 17 bases in between. The CDR3 has 16 residues. This CDR3 reads CASSLPPAGPTGELFF. The DNA for the CDR3 is TGTGCCAGCAGTCTACCACCGGCAGGGCCCACCGGGGAGCTGTTTTTT.

V and J are TRBV29-1 and TRBJ2-1; D might be TRBD1 or TRBD2, each matching 6 bases. With 8 bases removed from V and 12 bases from J, the gap between germline ends came to 29 bases. The CDR3 is made up of 15 amino acids. Per germline, CDR1 SQVTM and CDR2 ANQGSEA. In nucleotides, the CDR3 is TGCAGCCCCCGTTGTGGGGGGCTACTAATGAGGGTGCAGTTCTTC. Translating it yields CSPRCGGLLMRVQFF.

This clonotype was seen a handful of times. The rearrangement uses TRBV4-3 and TRBJ2-3; 12 bases are shared with TRBD2. The CDR3 covers 16 residues. Germline V lookup: CDR1 LGHNA, CDR2 YSLEER. Trimming took 1 base from V and 4 from J; bases not matched to a gene: 3. As DNA, the CDR3 is TGCGCCAGCAGCCAAGCGGCTAGCGGGGGGGCAGATACGCAGTATTTT. It encodes CASSQAASGGADTQYF.

As regards this clonotype: The junction shows a germline mismatch at one end, possibly a read error. The rearrangement links TRBV6-5 to TRBJ1-5, with TRBD1 as a possible D gene (6 bases). This CDR3 is 15 amino acids long. Germline V gene lookup returns CDR1 MNHEY and CDR2 SVGAGI. The CDR3 reads CASSYSGGGNQPQLF. CDR3 nucleotides: TGTGCCAGCAGTTACTCCGGGGGCGGCAATCAGCCCCAGCTTTTT.

This chain links TRBV30 with TRBJ2-2; D gene ambiguous. The CDR3 consists of 15 residues. The germline V gene has CDR1 GTSNPN and CDR2 SVGIG (reference sequence). The ends were cut back, 4 bases at V and 1 base at J, with 13 bases in the middle. The CDR3 DNA reads TGTGCCTGGAAGGAGATAGGCGAGAACACCGGGGAGCTGTTTTTT. Encoded protein: CAWKEIGENTGELFF.

This sequence joins TRBV24-1 and TRBJ2-1; no definite D call. The V end lost 6 bases, the J end lost 8 bases, and 7 bases lay between the germline ends. The CDR3 sequence is 11 residues long. CDR1 KGHDR and CDR2 SFDVKD come from the germline V gene. The CDR3 protein is CATSQDDEQFF. In DNA, the CDR3 is TGTGCCACCAGTCAGGATGATGAGCAGTTCTTC.

This sequence joins TRBV4-2 and TRBJ2-7; weak D call: TRBD1 (5 bases). CDR1 LGHNA and CDR2 YNFKEQ come from the germline V gene. CDR3 length equals 15 residues. V gave up 3 bases and J gave up 3 bases, with 15 bases separating them. CDR3 nucleotides: TGTGCCAGCAGCCATGCAGATGGGCAGGGCTACGAGCAGTACTTC. Translated: CASSHADGQGYEQYF.

The J gene is TRBJ2-1, the V gene TRBV25-1, with TRBD2 as a possible D gene (6 bases). Trimming pared 4 bases from V and 3 bases from J, leaving 16 bases between. The germline V gene has CDR1 MGHDK and CDR2 SYGVNS. CDR3 length: 16 residues. The CDR3 coding sequence is TGTGCCAGCAGTGTGACGGGCCGGGGGTTCTACAATGAGCAGTTCTTC. Its translation: CASSVTGRGFYNEQFF.

This clonotype came up a few times. The chain combines TRBV19 with TRBJ2-7, with 11 bases that match TRBD2. Germline CDR1 and CDR2: LNHDA and SQIVND (reference sequence). The CDR3 totals 20 residues. V lost 0 bases, J lost 0 bases, and 13 bases stayed unmatched. The CDR3 sequence is CASSIDGGGTSGLSSYEQYF. CDR3 DNA: TGTGCCAGTAGTATAGATGGCGGGGGGACTAGCGGTCTTAGCTCCTACGAGCAGTACTTC.

This sequence joins TRBV30 and TRBJ2-7, with D perhaps TRBD1 (6 bases). Per the germline V gene, CDR1 is GTSNPN and CDR2 is SVGIG (reference sequence). The CDR3 consists of 14 residues. V lost 1 base, J lost 6 bases, and 16 bases lay in between. Written as DNA, the CDR3 is TGTGCCTGGAGTGCGGACAGTTACCGCGCCGAGCAGTACTTC. This gives the protein CAWSADSYRAEQYF.

The CDR3 bases are TGTGCCAGCAGACCCATACAGGGAAAATACATCACAGATACGCAGTATTTT. Its translation: CASRPIQGKYITDTQYF. The V gene is TRBV28, the J gene TRBJ2-3, with TRBD1 as a possible D gene (6 bases). Germline CDR1 MDHEN, CDR2 SYDVKM. The CDR3 contains 17 residues. Trimming took 6 bases from V and 2 from J, leaving 21 bases between them. Together with reference TRBV28 and TRBJ2-3, the CDR3 gives the full variable domain: DVKVTQSSRYLVKRTGEKVFLECVQDMDHENMFWYRQDPGLGLRLIYFSYDVKMKEKGDIPEGYSVSREKKERFSLILESASTNQTSMYLCASRPIQGKYITDTQYFGPGTRLTVL.

The sample holds many counts of this clonotype. The rearrangement links TRBV20-1 to TRBJ2-5, with 7 bases that match TRBD2. CDR1 DFQATT and CDR2 SNEGSKA come from the germline V gene (reference sequence). Losses at the gene ends were 0 bases for V and 7 bases for J; bases not matched to a gene: 5. The CDR3 runs 13 residues. The CDR3 reads CSARDERGRTQYF. CDR3 coding DNA: TGCAGTGCTAGAGATGAGCGGGGCCGGACCCAGTACTTC.

This clonotype occurred a few times. The chain uses TRBV25-1 and TRBJ1-4; D not certain. Per the germline V gene, CDR1 is MGHDK and CDR2 is SYGVNS. Trimming pared 5 bases from V and 2 bases from J, leaving 15 bases between. This CDR3 spans 16 amino acids. CDR3 region: CASSPPRGETNEKLFF. Here the CDR3 DNA reads TGTGCCAGCAGTCCCCCCCGCGGGGAGACTAATGAAAAACTGTTTTTT.